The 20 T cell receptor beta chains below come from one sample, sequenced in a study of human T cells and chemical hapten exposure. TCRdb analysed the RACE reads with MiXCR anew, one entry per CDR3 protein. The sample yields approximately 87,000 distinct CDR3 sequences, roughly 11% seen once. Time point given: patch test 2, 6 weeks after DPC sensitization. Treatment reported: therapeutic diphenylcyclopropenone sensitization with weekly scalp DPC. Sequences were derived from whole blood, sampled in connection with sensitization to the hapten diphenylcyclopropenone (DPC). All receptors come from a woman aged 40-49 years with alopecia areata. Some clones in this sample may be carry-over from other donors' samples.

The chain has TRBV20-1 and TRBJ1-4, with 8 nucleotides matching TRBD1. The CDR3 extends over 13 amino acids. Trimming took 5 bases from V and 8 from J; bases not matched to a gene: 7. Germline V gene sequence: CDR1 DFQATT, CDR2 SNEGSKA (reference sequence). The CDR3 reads CSAADRVGEKLFF. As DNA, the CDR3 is TGCAGTGCTGCGGACAGGGTCGGAGAAAAACTGTTTTTT.

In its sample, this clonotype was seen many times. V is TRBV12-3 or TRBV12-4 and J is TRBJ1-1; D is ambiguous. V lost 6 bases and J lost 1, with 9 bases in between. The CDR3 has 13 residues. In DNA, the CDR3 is TGTGCCAGCAGGGGTATAGCGAACACTGAAGCTTTCTTT. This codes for CASRGIANTEAFF.

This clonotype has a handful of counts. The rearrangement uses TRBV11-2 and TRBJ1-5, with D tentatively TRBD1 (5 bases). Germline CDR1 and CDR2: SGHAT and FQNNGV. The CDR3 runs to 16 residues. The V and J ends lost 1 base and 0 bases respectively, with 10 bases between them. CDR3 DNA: TGTGCCAGCAGCTTAGGAGGGACGGATAGCAATCAGCCCCAGCATTTT. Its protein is CASSLGGTDSNQPQHF.

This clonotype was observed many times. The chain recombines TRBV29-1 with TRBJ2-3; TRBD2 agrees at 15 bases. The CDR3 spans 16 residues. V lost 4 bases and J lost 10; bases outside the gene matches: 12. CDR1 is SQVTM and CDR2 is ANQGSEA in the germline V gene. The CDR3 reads CSVVMGTSGRSRSQYF. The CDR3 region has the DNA TGCAGCGTTGTAATGGGGACTAGCGGGAGGTCAAGGTCGCAGTATTTT.

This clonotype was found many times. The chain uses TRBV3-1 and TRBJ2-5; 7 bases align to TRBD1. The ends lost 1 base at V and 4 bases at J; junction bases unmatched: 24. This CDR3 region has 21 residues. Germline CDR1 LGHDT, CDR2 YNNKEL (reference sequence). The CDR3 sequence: CASSQGLRTAVPGQTLETQYF. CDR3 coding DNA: TGTGCCAGCAGCCAAGGATTGAGGACGGCGGTCCCGGGACAGACCCTAGAGACCCAGTACTTC.

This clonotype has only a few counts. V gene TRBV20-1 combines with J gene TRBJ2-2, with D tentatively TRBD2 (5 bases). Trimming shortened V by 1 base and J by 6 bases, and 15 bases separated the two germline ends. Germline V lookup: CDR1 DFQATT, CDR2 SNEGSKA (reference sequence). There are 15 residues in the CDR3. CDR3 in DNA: TGCAGTGCTAGAGTTACCGGGATGACTTCCGGGGAGCTGTTTTTT. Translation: CSARVTGMTSGELFF.

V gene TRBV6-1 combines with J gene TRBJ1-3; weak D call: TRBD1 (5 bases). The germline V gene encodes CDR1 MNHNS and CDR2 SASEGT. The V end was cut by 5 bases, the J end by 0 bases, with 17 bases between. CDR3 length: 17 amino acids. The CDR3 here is CASSTVSGALSGNTIYF. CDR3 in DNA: TGTGCCAGCAGTACCGTCTCCGGGGCCCTCTCTGGAAACACCATATATTTT.

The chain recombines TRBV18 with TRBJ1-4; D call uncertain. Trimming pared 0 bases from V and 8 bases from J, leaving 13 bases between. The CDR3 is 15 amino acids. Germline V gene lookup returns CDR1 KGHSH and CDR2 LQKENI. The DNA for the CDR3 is TGTGCCAGCTCACCACCGTCAAAGTCCGGGGAAAAACTGTTTTTT. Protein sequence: CASSPPSKSGEKLFF.

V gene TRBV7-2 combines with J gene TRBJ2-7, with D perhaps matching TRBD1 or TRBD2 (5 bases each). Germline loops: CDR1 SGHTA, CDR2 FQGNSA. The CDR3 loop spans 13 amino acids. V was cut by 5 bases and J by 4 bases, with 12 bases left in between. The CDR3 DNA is TGTGCCAGCAGCCTGAGGGGCGTGTACGAGCAGTACTTC. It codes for CASSLRGVYEQYF. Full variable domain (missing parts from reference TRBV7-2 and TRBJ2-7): GAGVSQSPSNKVTEKGKDVELRCDPISGHTALYWYRQSLGQGLEFLIYFQGNSAPDKSGLPSDRFSAERTGGSVSTLTIQRTQQEDSAVYLCASSLRGVYEQYFGPGTRLTVT.

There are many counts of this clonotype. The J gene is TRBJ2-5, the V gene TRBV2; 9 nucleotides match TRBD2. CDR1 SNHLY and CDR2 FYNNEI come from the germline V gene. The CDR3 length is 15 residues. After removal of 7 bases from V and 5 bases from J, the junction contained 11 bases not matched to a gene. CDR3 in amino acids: CASTSFGTSTETQYF. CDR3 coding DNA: TGTGCCAGCACCTCTTTCGGGACTAGCACGGAGACCCAGTACTTC.

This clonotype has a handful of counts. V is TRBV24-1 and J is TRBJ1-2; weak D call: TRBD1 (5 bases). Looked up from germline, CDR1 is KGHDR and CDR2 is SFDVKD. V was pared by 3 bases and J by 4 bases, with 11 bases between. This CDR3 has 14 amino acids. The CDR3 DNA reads TGTGCCACCAGTGATGCGACAGTTTCCTATGGCTACACCTTC. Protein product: CATSDATVSYGYTF.

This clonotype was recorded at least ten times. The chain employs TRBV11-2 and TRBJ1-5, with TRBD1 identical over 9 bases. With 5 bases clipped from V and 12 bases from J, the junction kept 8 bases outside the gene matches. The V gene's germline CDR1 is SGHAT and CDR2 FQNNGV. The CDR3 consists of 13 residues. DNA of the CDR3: TGTGCCAGCAGCAATACCGGGACAGGGCGCCAGCATTTT. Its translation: CASSNTGTGRQHF.

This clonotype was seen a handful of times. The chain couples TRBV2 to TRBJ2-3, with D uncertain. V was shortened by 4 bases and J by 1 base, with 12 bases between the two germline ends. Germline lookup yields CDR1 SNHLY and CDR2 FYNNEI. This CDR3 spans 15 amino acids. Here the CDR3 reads CASSVWASRTDTQYF. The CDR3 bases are TGTGCCAGCAGTGTATGGGCGTCGCGCACAGATACGCAGTATTTT.

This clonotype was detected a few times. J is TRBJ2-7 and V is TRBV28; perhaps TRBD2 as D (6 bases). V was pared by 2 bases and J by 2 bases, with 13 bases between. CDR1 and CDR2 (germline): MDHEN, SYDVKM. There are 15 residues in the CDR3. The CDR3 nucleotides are TGTGCCAGCAGTTTAGGGGGGAGCCTCCCCTACGAGCAGTACTTC. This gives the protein CASSLGGSLPYEQYF.

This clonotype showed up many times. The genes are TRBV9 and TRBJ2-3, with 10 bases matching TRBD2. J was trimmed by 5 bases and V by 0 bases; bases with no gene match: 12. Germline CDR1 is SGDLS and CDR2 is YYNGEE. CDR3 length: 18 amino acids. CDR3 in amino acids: CASSVDPSGGLRGDTQYF. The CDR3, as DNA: TGTGCCAGCAGCGTAGATCCTAGCGGGGGTTTGAGAGGAGATACGCAGTATTTT.

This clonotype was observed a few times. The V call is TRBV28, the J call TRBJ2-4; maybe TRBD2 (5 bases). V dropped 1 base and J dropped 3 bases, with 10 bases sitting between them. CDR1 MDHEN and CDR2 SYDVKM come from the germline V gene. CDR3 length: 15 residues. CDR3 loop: CASSLSGSVKNIQYF. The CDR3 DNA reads TGTGCCAGCAGTTTATCGGGGTCAGTCAAAAACATTCAGTACTTC.

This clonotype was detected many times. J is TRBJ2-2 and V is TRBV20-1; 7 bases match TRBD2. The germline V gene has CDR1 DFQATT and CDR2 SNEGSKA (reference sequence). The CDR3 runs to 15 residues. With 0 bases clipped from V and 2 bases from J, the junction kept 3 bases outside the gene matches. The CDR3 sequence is CSAREGRGNTGELFF. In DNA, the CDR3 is TGCAGTGCTAGAGAAGGGAGGGGAAACACCGGGGAGCTGTTTTTT.

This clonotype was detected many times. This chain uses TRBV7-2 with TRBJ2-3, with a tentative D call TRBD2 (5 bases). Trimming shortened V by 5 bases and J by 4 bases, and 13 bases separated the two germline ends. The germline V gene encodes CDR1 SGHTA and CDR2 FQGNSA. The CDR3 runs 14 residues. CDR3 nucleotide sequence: TGTGCCAGCAGCCCTGGACTGGCCGCAGATACGCAGTATTTT. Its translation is CASSPGLAADTQYF.

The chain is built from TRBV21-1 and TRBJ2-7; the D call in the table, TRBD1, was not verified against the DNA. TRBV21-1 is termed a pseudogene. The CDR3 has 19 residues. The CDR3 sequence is CASSTGRRDRGISSYEQYF. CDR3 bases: TGTGCCAGCTCTACAGGACGAAGGGACAGGGGTATAAGCTCCTACGAGCAGTACTTC.

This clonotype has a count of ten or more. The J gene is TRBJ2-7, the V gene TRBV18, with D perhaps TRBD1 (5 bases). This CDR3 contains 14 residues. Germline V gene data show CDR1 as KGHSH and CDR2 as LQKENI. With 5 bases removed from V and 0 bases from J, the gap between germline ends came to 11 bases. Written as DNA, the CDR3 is TGTGCCAGCTCATTTGACAGTAACTCCTACGAGCAGTACTTC. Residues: CASSFDSNSYEQYF.